This entry describes one TCR beta chain. This clonotype has ten or more counts. No cognate antigen has been identified for it. It has no much larger one-base neighbor in the sample; base qualities were not kept. This specimen comes from a study of early T cells in non-severe SARS-CoV-2 infection (dated by TCRdb to the early 2020s). For the study in its entirety: Bulk RNA from unsorted whole blood was used for TCR sequencing, so alpha and beta chains could not be paired. Study-level results and caveats: VDJdb matching was skewed toward anti-spike CD8 responses and likely underestimated virus-specific expansions by missing private and CD4 specificities.

The library was generated by 5' RACE. Instrument used: NextSeq 500. In the TCR library protocol, unique molecular identifiers were attached to individual cDNA molecules to correct for PCR bias and sequencing error. Sequencing covered both TCR alpha and beta chains, and within each sample the abundances of alpha and beta sequences were tightly co-correlated. The original pipeline was this. Decombinator V4 was used to annotate TCR sequences for V gene, J gene and CDR3. Expanded TCRs were defined as changing significantly between any two time points under a Poisson model with p below 0.0001. TCR abundances were normalised to the total number of TCRs sequenced per sample and expressed as counts per million. VDJdb, accessed 1 November 2021, was searched for CMV, EBV and SARS-CoV-2 annotated TCRs, with TCRs annotated for multiple antigens excluded. TCRdb reran the public reads through fastp at Q25 and MiXCR, keeping productive beta chains. When rows share a CDR3 protein, they turn into one entry using the most common DNA and genes. The V and J calls were determined by TCRdb, not by the authors. The sample records about 77,000 distinct CDR3 sequences, 9% to 10% of which are singletons. The leading ten clones occupy approximately 4.8% of the sample.

Set within a cohort of healthcare workers in London, UK, this nested case-control study involved weekly PCR testing of nasopharyngeal swabs along with blood sampling. Between 23 and 31 March 2020, the week of the UK lockdown, healthcare workers were enrolled and then followed up weekly for as long as 16 weeks. The source of this sequence is an adult who was a healthcare worker with PCR-confirmed SARS-CoV-2 infection or an uninfected control (not recorded which). Material: whole blood.

Here the CDR3 is given as CASSHGLYNEQFF. The nucleotides are TGTGCCAGCAGCCACGGACTCTACAATGAGCAGTTCTTC. Here the chain combines TRBV14 and TRBJ2-1; 5 matching bases give a weak D call of TRBD2. Measured from the cysteine to the phenylalanine, the CDR3 is 13 residues long. Here the CDR3 DNA is all that survives: 39 bases in frame from base 1. V drops 3 bases and J drops 3 bases, leaving 6 bases in between. For CDR1 and CDR2, the germline V gene lists SGHDN and FVKESK. The full variable domain, with segments outside the CDR3 supplied by the reference TRBV14 and TRBJ2-1 proteins, appears as EAGVTQFPSHSVIEKGQTVTLRCDPISGHDNLYWYRRVMGKEIKFLLHFVKESKQDESGMPNNRFLAERTGGTYSTLKVQPAELEDSGVYFCASSHGLYNEQFFGPGTRLTVL.